The T cell receptor (beta chain) described here comes from a study of T-cell reconstitution after alpha-beta-depleted transplantation in children. In this sample, this clonotype turned up many times. This CDR3 has 14 residues. Germline V gives CDR1 MNHNS, CDR2 SASEGT. Unmatched junction bases numbered 5, after V lost 6 bases and J lost 3 bases. Library preparation (for TCRbeta) was performed with unique molecular identifiers. TCRdb redid the calling of the PCR reads with MiXCR, one entry per CDR3 protein. The sample holds hundreds of thousands of distinct CDR3 sequences, approximately 13% seen once. Sequencing used PBMCs, mostly from graft donor cells, obtained 360 days after TCRalphabeta/CD19-depleted stem cell transplant. This TCR came from a male patient younger than 18 who had a stem cell transplant for acute myeloid leukemia, so the T cells may come from the graft donor. The rearrangement uses TRBV6-1 and TRBJ2-3; 8 bases are a match to TRBD1. CDR3 DNA: TGTGCCAGCAGCCGTGGACAGGGTACAGATACGCAGTATTTT. Residues: CASSRGQGTDTQYF.